The clone carrying this TCR beta chain was seen ten or more times. One junction end disagrees with the germline gene, perhaps due to a read error. Among the patients, none had received any treatment before thyroid surgery. The sample is drawn from a study of metastatic and nonmetastatic thyroid tumors. Study background: Repertoires from malignant and benign thyroid patients were compared across blood and tumor or nodule tissue.

The CDR3 extends over 15 amino acids. Per the germline V gene, CDR1 is LGHNA and CDR2 is YNFKEQ. From the PCR reads, TCRdb re-called clones with MiXCR. The sample includes tens of thousands of clones, less than 15% of them seen just once. Sample: blood. This sequence originates from a female donor with papillary thyroid cancer or a benign thyroid nodule (not recorded which). Some clones in this sample may be carry-over from other donors' samples. The genes are TRBV4-2 and TRBJ2-1, with D possibly matching TRBD1 (7 bases). The CDR3 DNA sequence: TGTGCCAGCAGCCAAGCCTCAGGGACTGACAGGGATCAGCTCTTC. Translating it yields CASSQASGTDRDQLF.